The rows below give T cell receptor beta chains drawn from one sample of a study of blood T cell repertoires in COVID-19. Only in-frame clones appear in the TCRdb table, and some are missing; sequencing was by immunoSEQ multiplex PCR. The sample has about 95,000 clones, under 90% seen once; the top ten hold more than 20%. Sample: peripheral blood. The receptors stem from a human donor in a cohort sampled during active COVID-19. The CDR3 runs from the conserved cysteine through the conserved F or W. Each record gives: J gene, clone size, V gene, D gene, CDR3 length, CDR3 protein, CDR3 DNA. The D gene is left open where the match is weak. Size is omitted from some rows. Given values are once, few, many or a class for expanded clones.

J gene: TRBJ2-1; clone size: .; V gene: TRBV6-5; D gene: TRBD2; CDR3 length: 15; CDR3 protein: CASGTSGGPYNEQFF; CDR3 DNA: TGTGCCAGCGGGACTAGCGGGGGGCCTTACAATGAGCAGTTCTTC
J gene: TRBJ2-5; clone size: .; V gene: TRBV5-4; D gene: TRBD2; CDR3 length: 18; CDR3 protein: CASSGRTSGGLGRETQYF; CDR3 DNA: TGTGCCAGCAGCGGGCGCACTAGCGGGGGGTTGGGTCGGGAGACCCAGTACTTC
J gene: TRBJ1-1; clone size: .; V gene: TRBV7-8; D gene: .; CDR3 length: 13; CDR3 protein: CASSSLGGSEAFF; CDR3 DNA: TGTGCCAGCAGCAGTCTCGGGGGTTCCGAAGCTTTCTTT
J gene: TRBJ2-3; clone size: .; V gene: TRBV4-2; D gene: .; CDR3 length: 13; CDR3 protein: CASSPRESDTQYF; CDR3 DNA: TGTGCCAGCAGCCCACGGGAGTCAGATACGCAGTATTTT
J gene: TRBJ2-3; clone size: .; V gene: TRBV19; D gene: .; CDR3 length: 12; CDR3 protein: CASRLDSYTQYF; CDR3 DNA: TGTGCCAGTAGGTTGGACAGTTATACGCAGTATTTT
J gene: TRBJ1-2; clone size: .; V gene: TRBV10-3; D gene: TRBD1; CDR3 length: 15; CDR3 protein: CAISEPGTGFYGYTF; CDR3 DNA: TGTGCCATCAGTGAGCCCGGGACAGGCTTCTATGGCTACACCTTC
J gene: TRBJ1-1; clone size: .; V gene: TRBV3-1/TRBV3-2; D gene: TRBD1; CDR3 length: 14; CDR3 protein: CASSPPQGATEAFF; CDR3 DNA: TGTGCCAGCAGCCCCCCACAGGGGGCCACTGAAGCTTTCTTT
J gene: TRBJ1-1; clone size: .; V gene: TRBV18; D gene: TRBD1; CDR3 length: 14; CDR3 protein: CASSRDRGGTEAFF; CDR3 DNA: TGTGCCAGCTCACGAGACAGGGGCGGTACTGAAGCTTTCTTT
J gene: TRBJ1-2; clone size: .; V gene: TRBV10-3; D gene: TRBD1; CDR3 length: 14; CDR3 protein: CAISLTGGNYGYTF; CDR3 DNA: TGTGCCATCAGTCTGACAGGGGGCAACTATGGCTACACCTTC
J gene: TRBJ2-1; clone size: .; V gene: TRBV5-1; D gene: .; CDR3 length: 14; CDR3 protein: CASSPFGTFAEQFF; CDR3 DNA: TGCGCCAGCAGCCCCTTCGGGACTTTTGCTGAGCAGTTCTTC
J gene: TRBJ1-4; clone size: .; V gene: TRBV7-9; D gene: TRBD1; CDR3 length: 14; CDR3 protein: CASGVQGANEKLFF; CDR3 DNA: TGTGCCAGCGGAGTACAGGGGGCTAATGAAAAACTGTTTTTT
J gene: TRBJ1-1; clone size: .; V gene: TRBV7-2; D gene: .; CDR3 length: 18; CDR3 protein: CASSSNYGPSGINTEAFF; CDR3 DNA: TGTGCCAGCAGCTCCAATTATGGCCCTTCGGGGATTAACACTGAAGCTTTCTTT
J gene: TRBJ2-7; clone size: .; V gene: TRBV18; D gene: TRBD1; CDR3 length: 14; CDR3 protein: CASSPGQTLYEQYF; CDR3 DNA: TGTGCCAGCTCACCGGGACAGACGCTCTACGAGCAGTACTTC
J gene: TRBJ2-2; clone size: .; V gene: TRBV5-6; D gene: .; CDR3 length: 16; CDR3 protein: CASSLVSGPVVGELFF; CDR3 DNA: TGTGCCAGCAGCTTGGTTTCAGGTCCTGTCGTCGGGGAGCTGTTTTTT
J gene: TRBJ1-1; clone size: .; V gene: TRBV7-2; D gene: .; CDR3 length: 15; CDR3 protein: CASSLVLQGSTEAFF; CDR3 DNA: TGTGCCAGCAGCTTAGTTCTTCAGGGAAGCACTGAAGCTTTCTTT
J gene: TRBJ1-1; clone size: .; V gene: TRBV25-1; D gene: .; CDR3 length: 12; CDR3 protein: CASTTLNTEAFF; CDR3 DNA: TGTGCCAGCACTACCCTGAACACTGAAGCTTTCTTT
J gene: TRBJ2-5; clone size: .; V gene: TRBV6-2/TRBV6-3; D gene: .; CDR3 length: 15; CDR3 protein: CASSYSQGYRKTQYF; CDR3 DNA: TGTGCCAGCAGTTACTCGCAGGGTTATAGGAAGACCCAGTACTTC
J gene: TRBJ1-2; clone size: .; V gene: TRBV9; D gene: .; CDR3 length: 18; CDR3 protein: CASSEPQDSGTSFGGYTF; CDR3 DNA: TGTGCCAGCAGCGAGCCCCAGGACAGTGGCACGAGTTTCGGTGGCTACACCTTC
J gene: TRBJ1-2; clone size: .; V gene: TRBV9; D gene: .; CDR3 length: 14; CDR3 protein: CASSVGQTNYGYTF; CDR3 DNA: TGTGCCAGCAGCGTAGGACAGACTAACTATGGCTACACCTTC
J gene: TRBJ1-2; clone size: once; V gene: TRBV6-5; D gene: TRBD1; CDR3 length: 14; CDR3 protein: CASKPGQGAYGYTF; CDR3 DNA: TGTGCCAGCAAACCGGGACAGGGGGCCTATGGCTACACCTTC
J gene: TRBJ1-1; clone size: .; V gene: TRBV29-1; D gene: .; CDR3 length: 11; CDR3 protein: CSVRRGTEAFF; CDR3 DNA: TGCAGCGTTAGAAGGGGGACTGAAGCTTTCTTT
J gene: TRBJ2-2; clone size: few; V gene: TRBV7-8; D gene: TRBD1; CDR3 length: 18; CDR3 protein: CASSLEINRGLATGELFF; CDR3 DNA: TGTGCCAGCAGCTTAGAGATAAACAGGGGGCTTGCCACCGGGGAGCTGTTTTTT
J gene: TRBJ2-1; clone size: .; V gene: TRBV18; D gene: TRBD1; CDR3 length: 15; CDR3 protein: CASSLWTGVDNEQFF; CDR3 DNA: TGTGCCAGCTCACTTTGGACAGGGGTCGACAATGAGCAGTTCTTC
J gene: TRBJ2-2; clone size: .; V gene: TRBV19; D gene: TRBD2; CDR3 length: 14; CDR3 protein: CASRSGGAGGELFF; CDR3 DNA: TGTGCCAGTAGGAGCGGGGGGGCCGGCGGGGAGCTGTTTTTT
J gene: TRBJ2-5; clone size: few; V gene: TRBV12-5; D gene: TRBD1; CDR3 length: 17; CDR3 protein: CASGLVLRQGVRETQYF; CDR3 DNA: TGTGCTAGTGGTTTGGTACTTCGACAGGGGGTTAGAGAGACCCAGTACTTC
J gene: TRBJ1-1; clone size: .; V gene: TRBV6-5; D gene: TRBD1; CDR3 length: 12; CDR3 protein: CASSRDSGVAFF; CDR3 DNA: TGTGCCAGCAGTCGGGACAGTGGGGTCGCTTTCTTT
J gene: TRBJ1-2; clone size: .; V gene: TRBV6-5; D gene: TRBD1; CDR3 length: 14; CDR3 protein: CASRRDRGHHGYTF; CDR3 DNA: TGTGCCAGCAGACGGGACAGGGGGCATCACGGCTACACCTTC
J gene: TRBJ2-5; clone size: .; V gene: TRBV7-8; D gene: TRBD1; CDR3 length: 17; CDR3 protein: CASSQQGKNPFGETQYF; CDR3 DNA: TGTGCCAGCAGCCAACAGGGGAAGAATCCGTTTGGAGAGACCCAGTACTTC
J gene: TRBJ2-4; clone size: .; V gene: TRBV19; D gene: .; CDR3 length: 16; CDR3 protein: CASSIGQGIAKNIQYF; CDR3 DNA: TGTGCCAGTAGTATCGGGCAGGGAATAGCCAAAAACATTCAGTACTTC
J gene: TRBJ1-2; clone size: .; V gene: TRBV19; D gene: TRBD1; CDR3 length: 15; CDR3 protein: CASSIMGQTNYGYTF; CDR3 DNA: TGTGCCAGTAGTATTATGGGACAGACTAACTATGGCTACACCTTC
J gene: TRBJ2-2; clone size: .; V gene: TRBV3-1/TRBV3-2; D gene: TRBD2; CDR3 length: 17; CDR3 protein: CASSQDRTSGYTGELFF; CDR3 DNA: TGTGCCAGCAGCCAAGATCGTACTAGCGGGTACACCGGGGAGCTGTTTTTT
J gene: TRBJ1-1; clone size: .; V gene: TRBV5-1; D gene: .; CDR3 length: 14; CDR3 protein: CASSLGVGDTEAFF; CDR3 DNA: TGCGCCAGCAGCTTGGGGGTCGGGGACACTGAAGCTTTCTTT
J gene: TRBJ1-2; clone size: few; V gene: TRBV6-1; D gene: TRBD1; CDR3 length: 15; CDR3 protein: CASSEGQGGFYGYTF; CDR3 DNA: TGTGCCAGCAGTGAAGGACAGGGGGGATTCTATGGCTACACCTTC
J gene: TRBJ2-1; clone size: .; V gene: TRBV3-1/TRBV3-2; D gene: TRBD2; CDR3 length: 17; CDR3 protein: CASSQRELAGVVNEQFF; CDR3 DNA: TGTGCCAGCAGCCAGAGGGAACTAGCGGGAGTCGTAAATGAGCAGTTCTTC
J gene: TRBJ1-3; clone size: .; V gene: TRBV6-5; D gene: .; CDR3 length: 16; CDR3 protein: CASSYGRGNSGNTIYF; CDR3 DNA: TGTGCCAGCAGTTACGGAAGGGGGAACTCTGGAAACACCATATATTTT
J gene: TRBJ2-2; clone size: .; V gene: TRBV3-1/TRBV3-2; D gene: .; CDR3 length: 15; CDR3 protein: CASSQGGLNTGELFF; CDR3 DNA: TGTGCCAGCAGCCAAGGCGGGCTGAACACCGGGGAGCTGTTTTTT
J gene: TRBJ2-7; clone size: .; V gene: TRBV5-1; D gene: TRBD1; CDR3 length: 16; CDR3 protein: CASSPTFPGQSYEQYF; CDR3 DNA: TGCGCCAGCAGCCCGACCTTTCCGGGACAGTCCTACGAGCAGTACTTC
J gene: TRBJ2-3; clone size: .; V gene: TRBV18; D gene: TRBD2; CDR3 length: 18; CDR3 protein: CASSPGLAGGSSTDTQYF; CDR3 DNA: TGTGCCAGCTCACCAGGACTAGCGGGGGGATCTAGCACAGATACGCAGTATTTT
J gene: TRBJ2-1; clone size: .; V gene: TRBV5-1; D gene: .; CDR3 length: 14; CDR3 protein: CASSRANSYNEQFF; CDR3 DNA: TGCGCCAGCAGTCGTGCTAACTCCTACAATGAGCAGTTCTTC
J gene: TRBJ1-6; clone size: .; V gene: TRBV7-3; D gene: TRBD1; CDR3 length: 14; CDR3 protein: CASSLGTENSPLHF; CDR3 DNA: TGTGCCAGCAGCTTAGGGACAGAGAATTCACCCCTCCACTTT
J gene: TRBJ1-2; clone size: .; V gene: TRBV6-6; D gene: .; CDR3 length: 11; CDR3 protein: CASSSRQVISF; CDR3 DNA: TGTGCCAGCAGTTCGAGACAGGTTATATCCTTC
J gene: TRBJ2-5; clone size: .; V gene: TRBV5-1; D gene: .; CDR3 length: 15; CDR3 protein: CASSFSPGSQETQYF; CDR3 DNA: TGCGCCAGCAGCTTTTCTCCGGGATCCCAAGAGACCCAGTACTTC
J gene: TRBJ1-2; clone size: .; V gene: TRBV7-9; D gene: .; CDR3 length: 13; CDR3 protein: CASRAGAGYGYTF; CDR3 DNA: TGTGCCAGCAGGGCAGGGGCGGGCTATGGCTACACCTTC